The sequence of this T cell receptor beta chain was determined in a study of spatial heterogeneity in lung cancer (dated by TCRdb to about 2019). Looking at the study overall: Beta-chain transcripts were consistently detected in greater numbers than alpha-chain transcripts, which likely reflected higher beta-chain transcript abundance. In tumor regions, TCR transcript counts showed a strong correlation with a T cell transcriptional module score from matched bulk RNA-seq. In the raw uncorrected reads, each unique combination of TCR and UMI appeared on average more than ten times. In non-small cell lung cancer, the study quantitatively compared TCR alpha and beta repertoires across several tumor regions, matched nontumor lung, and blood. TCR repertoire features were related to nonsynonymous mutation counts determined by whole-exome sequencing of tumor tissue. At surgery, hundreds of tumor regions, almost 65 matched nontumor lung samples and 45 to 60 PBMC samples were TCR-sequenced for both alpha and beta chains. The study at large found these results: The tumor nonsynonymous mutation count correlated with the number of expanded alpha and beta TCRs within the tumor. Estimated TCR-seq coverage of tumor T cells was only about 7.4% for alpha chains and around 14% for beta chains. Counts of ubiquitous and regional expanded TCRs were found to correlate with counts of ubiquitous and regional nonsynonymous mutations, respectively. Confirming at a functional level the hypothesis that regional TCRs recognize regional mutations was considered to require additional single-cell paired TCR alpha and beta sequencing.

The germline V gene (reference sequence) provides CDR1 DFQATT and CDR2 SNEGSKA. Taken from cysteine to phenylalanine, the CDR3 has 16 residues. The CDR3 DNA has 48 bases and is translated from base 1. The V end gives up 0 bases and the J end 2 bases, leaving 7 bases in the junction not matched to a gene. The time point tag for this specimen amounts to: sample taken at primary tumor resection. The donors were 72 patients from the lung TRACERx cohort who had early-stage, untreated non-small cell lung cancer. Whole RNA extracted from tumor and nontumor lung tissue, or from cryopreserved PBMC samples, was used for TCR sequencing without cell sorting. Only patients for whom sufficient RNA was available from at least two tumor regions were selected for TCR sequencing. Before selection, tumor and adjacent nontumor lung specimens were reviewed by a lung pathologist. The library relied on 5' RACE. Sequencing was carried out with a NextSeq 500. The TCR library protocol attached a unique molecular identifier to each TCR cDNA molecule to allow correction of PCR and sequencing errors. The study's processing was this. TCR identification, UMI-based error correction and CDR3 extraction were all carried out with Decombinator tools. TCRs above a frequency of 2 per 1,000, corresponding to the top 1% of the tumor frequency distribution, were defined as expanded. Expanded tumor TCRs were classed as regional if statistically deemed absent (corrected P<0.05) from at least one tumor region, otherwise ubiquitous. Rényi diversity was computed with the R vegan package after subsampling each repertoire 100 times to 5,000 TCRs. CDR3 similarity networks were built from amino acid triplet string-kernel similarity, with CDR3s being connected when pairwise similarity was above 0.82. In TCRdb, the public reads were trimmed at Q25 with fastp and aligned with MiXCR, with productive beta chains retained. A single entry per CDR3 protein holds the most common genes and DNA from its merged rows. TCRdb's processing, not the study's, gives the V and J calls here. This sample has about 100,000 distinct CDR3 sequences in its table, and approximately 4.4% of those were observed once. In total, the top ten clones hold over 20% of the sample.

At least ten counts were recorded for this clonotype. The target of this receptor is not known. It has no much larger one-base neighbor in the sample; base qualities were not kept. The source material was lung tumor tissue, sampled at surgery. The TCR originated in a male donor with early-stage non-small cell lung cancer. The V and J segments used are TRBV20-1 and TRBJ2-7, and 10 junctional nucleotides match TRBD2. The CDR3 sequence is CSARDPGLALPYEQYF. The bases read TGCAGTGCTAGAGATCCGGGACTAGCGCTACCCTACGAGCAGTACTTC.